The 11 T cell receptor beta chains given below trace back to one sample, sequenced in a study of T cells in Graves' hyperthyroidism and ophthalmopathy. Amplified TCR beta CDR3 regions derived from RNA transcripts. When the TCR CDR3 underwent first-round RT-PCR, the HTBI primer set was used. TCRdb reprocessed the multiplex PCR reads via MiXCR and lists one record per CDR3 protein. The table includes hundreds of thousands of distinct CDR3 sequences, 15% detected once. The specimen was blood. These receptors all stem from a woman in her twenties or thirties with Graves' hyperthyroidism.

This clonotype has ten or more counts. V usage is TRBV6-1 and J usage is TRBJ2-3; 8 nucleotides match TRBD2. The length of the CDR3 is 16 residues. Losses at the gene ends were 1 base for V and 3 bases for J; bases not matched to a gene: 6. The germline V gene encodes CDR1 MNHNS and CDR2 SASEGT. CDR3 DNA: TGTGCCAGCAGTGAAGGGACTAGCAGTTGGACAGATACGCAGTATTTT. Its protein product is CASSEGTSSWTDTQYF.

This clonotype was observed a few times. The V gene is TRBV18, the J gene TRBJ2-5; D gene unclear. Trimming removed 0 bases from V and 6 bases from J, with 14 bases in between. This CDR3 region has 15 residues. From germline, CDR1 is KGHSH and CDR2 LQKENI. The CDR3 reads CASSPPLGQVQTQYF. The CDR3 bases are TGTGCCAGCTCACCACCTTTAGGGCAGGTGCAGACCCAGTACTTC.

Worth noting for this clonotype: Sequence at one end of the junction differs from germline and may be a read error. This chain uses TRBV5-5 with TRBJ2-5; D is undetermined. The germline CDR1 and CDR2 sequences are SGHKS and YYEKEE (reference sequence). The CDR3 contains 14 residues. The CDR3 sequence is CASSLGPVVETRYF. CDR3 in DNA: TGTGCCAGCAGCTTAGGCCCGGTTGTCGAGACCCGGTACTTC.

In this sample, this clonotype turned up a few times. V and J are TRBV19 and TRBJ1-2, with D possibly being TRBD1 (5 bases). The CDR3 covers 14 residues. Trimming took off 0 bases at V and 3 bases at J, with 8 bases between the two ends. Germline V lookup: CDR1 LNHDA, CDR2 SQIVND (reference sequence). CDR3 nucleotides: TGTGCCAGTAGTATAGATGGCAGGGACTATGGCTACACCTTC. The encoded protein is CASSIDGRDYGYTF.

V is TRBV9 and J is TRBJ2-3; a possible D gene is TRBD1 (5 bases). The CDR3 consists of 15 residues. Trimming stripped 3 bases from V and 2 bases from J, with 13 bases between. The V gene's germline CDR1 is SGDLS and CDR2 YYNGEE. The CDR3, as DNA: TGTGCCAGCAGCGCCGACAGTTTCCTCACAGATACGCAGTATTTT. Amino acid sequence: CASSADSFLTDTQYF.

This clonotype has more than one count but fewer than ten. The V gene is TRBV4-1, the J gene TRBJ2-3, with D perhaps given as TRBD1 or TRBD2 (6 bases each). CDR1 and CDR2 (germline): MGHRA, YSYEKL. The CDR3 runs 16 residues. The V and J ends lost 0 bases and 2 bases respectively, with 12 bases between them. The CDR3 region has the DNA TGCGCCAGCAGCCAAGACGTGTCGGGGGCCACAGATACGCAGTATTTT. It translates to CASSQDVSGATDTQYF.

This clonotype was found many times. V usage is TRBV28 and J usage is TRBJ2-7; 7 positions match TRBD1. The CDR3 is 14 residues long. The germline gives CDR1 MDHEN, CDR2 SYDVKM. With 6 bases clipped from V and 6 bases from J, the junction kept 11 bases outside the gene matches. The CDR3 DNA reads as TGTGCCAGCAGACCGAGAGACAGGGCGGGCGAGCAGTACTTC. The encoded protein is CASRPRDRAGEQYF.

The table lists this clonotype with a few counts. The chain combines TRBV29-1 with TRBJ2-3, with TRBD2 identical over 8 bases. J lost 7 bases, V lost 7 bases, and 10 bases had no gene match. Looked up from germline, CDR1 is SQVTM and CDR2 is ANQGSEA. CDR3 length: 13 amino acids. CDR3 bases: TGCAGCGGAGGACTAGCATTGGGTTATACGCAGTATTTT. Its translation: CSGGLALGYTQYF.

This clonotype occurred many times. This chain uses TRBV12-3 or TRBV12-4 with TRBJ2-1; 8 bases fit TRBD2. Losses at the gene ends were 1 base for V and 2 bases for J; bases not matched to a gene: 4. CDR3 length equals 16 residues. Here the CDR3 reads CASSLVAAGAYNEQFF. The CDR3 nucleotides are TGTGCCAGCAGTTTAGTCGCAGCGGGAGCCTACAATGAGCAGTTCTTC.

V is TRBV29-1 and J is TRBJ2-2, with D maybe TRBD2 (5 bases). The V gene's germline CDR1 is SQVTM and CDR2 ANQGSEA. This CDR3 comprises 14 residues. Trimming removed 5 bases from V and 1 base from J, with 11 bases in between. The CDR3 DNA reads TGCAGCGTTCTGGGAGACCTGAACACCGGGGAGCTGTTTTTT. It encodes CSVLGDLNTGELFF.

This clonotype was picked up many times. As DNA, the CDR3 is TGTGCCAGCAGTTTGGGTAGCGGGAGAGGGAATGAGCAGTTCTTC. It translates to CASSLGSGRGNEQFF. The chain joins TRBV27 to TRBJ2-1; 9 positions match TRBD2. CDR3 length: 15 residues. V was pared by 3 bases and J by 7 bases, with 7 bases of the junction left unmatched. The V gene's germline CDR1 is MNHEY and CDR2 SMNVEV (reference sequence).